This TCR beta chain derives from a study of cytomegalovirus exposure and HLA in healthy donors. The germline V gene has CDR1 SGHVS and CDR2 FQNEAQ. The trim removed 3 bases at V and 4 bases at J, leaving 6 bases unmatched. This CDR3 contains 15 residues. Primers: 60 Vbeta forward and 13 Jbeta reverse. TCRdb's copy holds only in-frame clones and misses some; the assay was immunoSEQ multiplex PCR. This sample has 250,000 to 350,000 clones, with 75% to 90% found just once. Sequences were obtained from PBMCs. V usage is TRBV7-8 and J usage is TRBJ2-5; 9 nucleotides line up with TRBD2. The source is a girl aged 2 to 9 in good health and CMV-seronegative. CDR3 sequence reads: CASSFLAGTSETQYF. CDR3 bases: TGTGCCAGCAGCTTCCTAGCGGGGACCTCAGAGACCCAGTACTTC.